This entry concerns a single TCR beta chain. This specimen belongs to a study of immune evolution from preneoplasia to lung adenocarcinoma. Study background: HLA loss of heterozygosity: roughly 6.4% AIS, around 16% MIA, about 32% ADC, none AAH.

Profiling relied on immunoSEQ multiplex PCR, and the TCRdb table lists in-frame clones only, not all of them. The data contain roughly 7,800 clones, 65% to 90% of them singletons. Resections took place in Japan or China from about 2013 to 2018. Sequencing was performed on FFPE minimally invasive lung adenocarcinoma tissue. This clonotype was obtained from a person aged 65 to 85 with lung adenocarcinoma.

The CDR3, as DNA: TGTGCCAGCAGCGATACCGGGACAAGCTCCTACAATGAGCAGTTCTTC. Translation gives CASSDTGTSSYNEQFF. V gene TRBV7-2 combines with J gene TRBJ2-1; D might be TRBD1 (6 bases). The CDR3 runs 16 residues. Germline V gene sequence: CDR1 SGHTA, CDR2 FQGNSA. Trimming shortened V by 5 bases and J by 0 bases, and 14 bases separated the two germline ends.